This T cell receptor beta chain originates from a study of CXCR3-negative and CXCR3-positive naive CD8 T cells. Preparation of TRB cDNA libraries relied on 5' RACE carrying UMI labels. TCRdb re-called the 5' RACE reads and shows each CDR3 protein once, DNA omitted. This sample contains more than 80,000 distinct CDR3 sequences. Phenotypically, naive CD8+ T cells corresponded to CD45RO-CCR7+CD27+CD95-. Of note for this clonotype: The antigen is unknown.

Regarding the study as a whole: Compared with CXCR3-negative naive cells, CXCR3-positive naive cells showed more hydrophobic TRB CDR3s.

Germline CDR1 reads LNHNV; CDR2 reads YYDKDF (reference sequence). The CDR3 extends over 16 amino acids. The V call is TRBV15, the J call TRBJ2-2; without DNA, the TCRdb call of TRBD2 cannot be checked. The sequencing input was naive CXCR3+ CD8+ T cells from blood. Sample subset: CD45RO-CCR7+CD27+CD95- naive CD8+ T cells expressing CXCR3 (TNR3+). This receptor was taken from a human donor in good health. Some clones in this sample may be carry-over from other donors' samples. The CDR3 loop is CATSRDITSYTGELFF.